What follows are 19 T cell receptor beta chains derived from one specimen sequenced in a study of cytomegalovirus exposure and HLA in healthy donors. A multiplex PCR was run with 60 Vbeta primers and 13 Jbeta primers. Data came from immunoSEQ multiplex PCR; TCRdb stores just in-frame clones and leaves some out. Of 130,000 to 150,000 clones detected, under 80% appear once; the ten largest clones hold 8.8%. Sequencing used PBMCs. The receptors stem from a woman aged 50 to 60 in good health and CMV-seropositive.

The chain is built from TRBV10-3 and TRBJ1-2; maybe TRBD1 (5 bases). The CDR3 runs to 14 residues. The V end was cut by 10 bases, the J end by 3 bases, with 18 bases between. Germline CDR1 is ENHRY and CDR2 is SYGVKD. The CDR3: CATQKAGGDYGYTF. The CDR3 DNA reads TGTGCCACCCAGAAAGCCGGGGGAGACTATGGCTACACCTTC.

The genes are TRBV20-1 and TRBJ1-1; TRBD1 might be the D (5 bases). The germline gives CDR1 DFQATT, CDR2 SNEGSKA (reference sequence). The CDR3 is 11 amino acids. V gave up 6 bases and J gave up 6 bases, with 11 bases separating them. In DNA, the CDR3 is TGCAGTGCATTGGACAACCCTGAAGCTTTCTTT. It yields the protein CSALDNPEAFF.

The chain carries TRBV30 and TRBJ2-1; TRBD1 aligns across 8 bases. Germline CDR1 GTSNPN, CDR2 SVGIG (reference sequence). CDR3 length: 14 residues. V lost 2 bases and J lost 5; bases outside the gene matches: 5. CDR3 DNA: TGTGCCTGGAGTAAGGACAGGGTAAACAATGAGCAGTTCTTC. Translating gives CAWSKDRVNNEQFF.

To note about this clone: An end of the junction does not agree with germline; a read error may underlie this. This chain connects TRBV7-2 to TRBJ2-6, with D possibly matching TRBD1 (5 bases). The CDR3 has 16 residues. The germline CDR1 and CDR2 sequences are SGHTA and FQGNSA. The CDR3 DNA reads as TGTGCCAGCAGCCCTGACATGAGCTCTGGGGCCAACGGCCTGACTTTC. Its translation is CASSPDMSSGANGLTF.

The chain recombines TRBV5-1 with TRBJ1-4, with TRBD1 as a possible D gene (6 bases). V was clipped by 3 bases and J by 2 bases, with 11 bases between them. The CDR3 has 15 residues. Germline CDR1 SGHRS, CDR2 YFSETQ. CDR3 loop: CASSWWGGTNEKLFF. The CDR3 coding sequence is TGCGCCAGCAGCTGGTGGGGGGGCACTAATGAAAAACTGTTTTTT.

The rearrangement uses TRBV30 and TRBJ1-4, with 11 bases matching TRBD1. V gave up 2 bases and J gave up 12 bases; unmatched junction bases: 11. The CDR3 extends over 15 amino acids. Germline V CDR1 and CDR2: GTSNPN, SVGIG (reference sequence). The CDR3: CAWSFVGTGGYELFF. CDR3 sequence (DNA): TGTGCCTGGAGTTTCGTGGGGACAGGGGGTTACGAACTGTTTTTT.

The gene calls are TRBV28 and TRBJ2-2, with D possibly being TRBD2 (7 bases). The CDR3 contains 17 residues. In germline, CDR1 is MDHEN, CDR2 SYDVKM. Trimming shortened V by 7 bases and J by 0 bases, and 18 bases separated the two germline ends. CDR3 nucleotides: TGTGCCAGCAATCCAATAAGGGGGGGTGCGAACACCGGGGAGCTGTTTTTT. It yields the protein CASNPIRGGANTGELFF.

The chain is built from TRBV10-3 and TRBJ1-5, with unresolved D. V was trimmed by 7 bases and J by 4 bases, leaving 11 bases between them. The CDR3 runs 13 residues. CDR1 ENHRY and CDR2 SYGVKD come from the germline V gene. The CDR3 DNA follows: TGTGCCATCACCGGACGGGAAAATCAGCCCCAGCATTTT. This sequence encodes CAITGRENQPQHF.

V is TRBV7-8 and J is TRBJ1-4, with no clear D. The CDR3 totals 16 residues. Germline loops: CDR1 SGHVS, CDR2 FQNEAQ. Trimming removed 5 bases at V and 1 base at J, with 14 bases between. In DNA, the CDR3 is TGTGCCAGCAGCCTGAGATCCGTTGGAACTAATGAAAAACTGTTTTTT. This sequence encodes CASSLRSVGTNEKLFF.

CDR3 nucleotide sequence: TGTGCCAGCAGTTTACAGGGTCCTTACTATGGCTACACCTTC. Translated, it gives CASSLQGPYYGYTF. The chain couples TRBV6-1 to TRBJ1-2, with D possibly TRBD1 on 6 matching bases. This CDR3 contains 14 residues. Germline V gives CDR1 MNHNS, CDR2 SASEGT. V lost 5 bases, J lost 3 bases, and 13 bases lay in between.

A word on this clone: One junction end disagrees with the germline gene, perhaps due to a read error. V usage is TRBV7-6 and J usage is TRBJ2-7; a possible D gene is TRBD1 (5 bases). This CDR3 spans 14 amino acids. CDR1 is SGHVS, CDR2 FNYEAQ, per germline. CDR3 DNA: TGTGCCAGCAGCGCAGAAGAGTTCATGACAGCGATAGACTTC. Translated, it gives CASSAEEFMTAIDF.

The chain combines TRBV7-3 with TRBJ2-3; no definite D call. Trimming removed 5 bases from V and 1 base from J, with 7 bases in between. CDR3 length equals 13 residues. CDR1 is SGHTA, CDR2 FQGTGA, per germline. CDR3 sequence reads: CASSAGGTDTQYF. The DNA for the CDR3 is TGTGCCAGCAGCGCTGGAGGCACAGATACGCAGTATTTT.

The V and J genes are TRBV11-2 and TRBJ1-1, with D uncertain. Trimming took off 0 bases at V and 0 bases at J, with 8 bases between the two ends. The germline V gene has CDR1 SGHAT and CDR2 FQNNGV. The CDR3 extends over 15 amino acids. The chain's CDR3 is CASSLEWGVNTEAFF. CDR3 nucleotide sequence: TGTGCCAGCAGCTTAGAGTGGGGAGTGAACACTGAAGCTTTCTTT.

This sequence joins TRBV2 and TRBJ1-6; no clear D. V was trimmed by 7 bases and J by 7 bases, leaving 11 bases between them. Germline V CDR1 and CDR2: SNHLY, FYNNEI. CDR3 length: 13 residues. The CDR3 sequence: CASTSEKNSPLHF. CDR3 DNA: TGTGCCAGCACTTCGGAGAAAAATTCACCCCTCCACTTT. Full variable domain (outside the CDR3, taken from reference TRBV2 and TRBJ1-6): EPEVTQTPSHQVTQMGQEVILRCVPISNHLYFYWYRQILGQKVEFLVSFYNNEISEKSEIFDDQFSVERPDGSNFTLKIRSTKLEDSAMYFCASTSEKNSPLHFGNGTRLTVT.

The chain has TRBV5-4 and TRBJ1-1; 11 positions match TRBD1. Trimming removed 5 bases from V and 4 bases from J; junction bases left unmatched: 10. The CDR3 has 16 amino acids. Germline V gene sequence: CDR1 SGHNT, CDR2 YYREEE (reference sequence). CDR3 coding DNA: TGTGCCAGCAGGTCGCAACCGGGACAGGGGGTCACTGAAGCTTTCTTT. It encodes CASRSQPGQGVTEAFF.

This chain links TRBV7-2 with TRBJ2-7; D unresolved. This CDR3 comprises 13 residues. The V end lost 2 bases, the J end lost 6 bases, and 11 bases lay between the germline ends. Germline V gene sequence: CDR1 SGHTA, CDR2 FQGNSA. DNA of the CDR3: TGTGCCAGCAGCTTAACCGGTAATCCCGAGCAGTACTTC. Translation: CASSLTGNPEQYF.

The chain combines TRBV6-1 with TRBJ2-7, with TRBD2 identical over 12 bases. V was clipped by 8 bases and J by 1 base; unmatched bases: 0. CDR3 length: 13 residues. Germline loops: CDR1 MNHNS, CDR2 SASEGT. The CDR3 DNA follows: TGTGCCAGCGGACTAGCGGGGTCCTACGAGCAGTACTTC. Encoded protein: CASGLAGSYEQYF.

The chain combines TRBV28 with TRBJ1-1; no clear D. CDR1 and CDR2 from the germline V gene are MDHEN and SYDVKM. CDR3 length: 14 amino acids. V gave up 8 bases and J gave up 0 bases, with 13 bases separating them. The CDR3 spells CASCSPGMNTEAFF. The DNA of the CDR3 is TGTGCCAGCTGCTCGCCGGGGATGAACACTGAAGCTTTCTTT.

The chain couples TRBV6-7 to TRBJ2-6, with D hard to call. TRBV6-7 is recorded as an ORF, its role being uncertain. Trimming left V 2 bases short and J 0 bases short, with 8 bases between. This CDR3 is 16 amino acids long. DNA of the CDR3: TGTGCCAGCAGTTACGAGCGAATCTCTGGGGCCAACGTCCTGACTTTC. It specifies CASSYERISGANVLTF.